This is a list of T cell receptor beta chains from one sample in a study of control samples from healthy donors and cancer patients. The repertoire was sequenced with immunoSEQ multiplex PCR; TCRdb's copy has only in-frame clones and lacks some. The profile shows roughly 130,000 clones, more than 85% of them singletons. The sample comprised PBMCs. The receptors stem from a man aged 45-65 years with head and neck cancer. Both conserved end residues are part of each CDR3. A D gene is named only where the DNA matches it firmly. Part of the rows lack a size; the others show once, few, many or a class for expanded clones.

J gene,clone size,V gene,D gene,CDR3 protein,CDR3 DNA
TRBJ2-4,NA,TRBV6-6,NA,CASSYLDSKNIQYF,TGTGCCAGCAGTTACCTGGACAGTAAAAACATTCAGTACTTC
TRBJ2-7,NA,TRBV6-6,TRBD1,CASSYSGTEIYEQYF,TGTGCCAGCAGTTACTCTGGGACAGAGATTTACGAGCAGTACTTC
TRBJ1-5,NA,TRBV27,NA,CASSPIAGQPQHF,TGTGCCAGCAGCCCCATCGCGGGTCAGCCCCAGCATTTT
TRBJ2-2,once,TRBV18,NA,CASSPAFRGRTGELFF,TGTGCCAGCTCACCTGCGTTCAGGGGCCGGACCGGGGAGCTGTTTTTT
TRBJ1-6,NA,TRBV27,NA,CASSFGLRSSYNSPLHF,TGTGCCAGCAGCTTCGGGTTGAGGAGCTCCTATAATTCACCCCTCCACTTT
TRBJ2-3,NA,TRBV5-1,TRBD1,CASSLATGGRSSTDTQYF,TGCGCCAGCAGCTTGGCGACAGGGGGCCGGAGCAGCACAGATACGCAGTATTTT
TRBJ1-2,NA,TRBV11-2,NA,CASTNRVAYGYTF,TGTGCCAGCACCAACAGGGTTGCCTATGGCTACACCTTC
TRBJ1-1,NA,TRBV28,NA,CASSSSATEAFF,TGTGCCAGCAGTTCGTCGGCCACTGAAGCTTTCTTT
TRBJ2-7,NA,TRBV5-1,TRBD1,CASSLPSRGSGYEQYF,TGCGCCAGCAGCTTGCCGTCCAGGGGGTCCGGGTACGAGCAGTACTTC
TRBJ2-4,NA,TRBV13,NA,CASSLSGGVENIQYF,TGTGCCAGCAGCTTGTCTGGGGGCGTTGAAAACATTCAGTACTTC
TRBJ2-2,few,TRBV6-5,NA,CASSYSIGNTGELFF,TGTGCCAGCAGTTACTCGATCGGGAACACCGGGGAGCTGTTTTTT
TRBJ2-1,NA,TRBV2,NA,CASSPYNEQFF,TGTGCCAGCAGTCCGTACAATGAGCAGTTCTTC
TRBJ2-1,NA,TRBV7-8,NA,CASSGEGEQFF,TGTGCCAGCAGCGGGGAAGGCGAGCAGTTCTTC
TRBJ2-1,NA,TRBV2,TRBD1,CASSQRRTGRAYNEQFF,TGTGCCAGTAGCCAGAGGAGGACAGGGCGGGCCTACAATGAGCAGTTCTTC
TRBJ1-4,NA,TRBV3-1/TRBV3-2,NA,CASSQDYNGGTNEKLFF,TGTGCCAGCAGCCAAGATTATAATGGGGGAACTAATGAAAAACTGTTTTTT
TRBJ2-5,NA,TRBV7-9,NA,CASSLLQETQYF,TGTGCCAGCAGCTTACTCCAAGAGACCCAGTACTTC
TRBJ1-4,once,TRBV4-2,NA,CASKKSRVATNEKLFF,TGTGCCAGCAAAAAATCCAGGGTTGCAACTAATGAAAAACTGTTTTTT
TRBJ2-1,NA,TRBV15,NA,CATSRVGGPPYNEQFF,TGTGCCACCAGCAGGGTGGGGGGCCCCCCCTACAATGAGCAGTTCTTC
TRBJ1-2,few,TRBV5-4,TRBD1,CASSLEEGGGLDGYTF,TGTGCCAGCAGCTTGGAGGAAGGGGGCGGTTTGGATGGCTACACCTTC
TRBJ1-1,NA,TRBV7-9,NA,CASSGGEGMNTEAFF,TGTGCCAGCAGCGGCGGGGAGGGGATGAACACTGAAGCTTTCTTT
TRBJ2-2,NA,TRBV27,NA,CASKASRNTGELFF,TGTGCCAGCAAGGCATCCCGGAACACCGGGGAGCTGTTTTTT
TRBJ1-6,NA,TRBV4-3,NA,CASSQVHRSYNSPLHF,TGCGCCAGCAGCCAAGTCCACCGCTCCTATAATTCACCCCTCCACTTT
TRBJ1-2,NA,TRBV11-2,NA,CASSLSSFSGYTF,TGTGCCAGCAGCTTATCATCTTTTAGTGGCTACACCTTC
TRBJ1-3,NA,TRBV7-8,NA,CASSFLTGTGNTIYF,TGTGCCAGCAGCTTCCTCACAGGGACTGGAAACACCATATATTTT
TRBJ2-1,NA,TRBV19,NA,CASSIVNNEQFF,TGTGCCAGTAGTATAGTGAACAATGAGCAGTTCTTC
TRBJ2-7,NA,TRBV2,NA,CASVGEGRSYEQYF,TGTGCCAGCGTGGGTGAAGGAAGGTCCTACGAGCAGTACTTC
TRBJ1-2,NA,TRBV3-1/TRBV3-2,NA,CASSQAGPGGYGYTF,TGTGCCAGCAGCCAAGCGGGCCCGGGGGGCTATGGCTACACCTTC
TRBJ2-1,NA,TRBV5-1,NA,CASSLADRGVNEQFF,TGCGCCAGCAGCTTGGCCGATAGGGGCGTCAATGAGCAGTTCTTC
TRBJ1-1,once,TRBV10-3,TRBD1,CAISRDRWETEAFF,TGTGCCATCAGTCGGGACAGGTGGGAAACTGAAGCTTTCTTT
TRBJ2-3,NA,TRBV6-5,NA,CATYLLGDTQYF,TGTGCCACCTACTTACTAGGAGATACGCAGTATTTT
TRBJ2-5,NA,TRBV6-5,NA,CASSYEGFEETQYF,TGTGCCAGCAGTTACGAGGGTTTTGAAGAGACCCAGTACTTC
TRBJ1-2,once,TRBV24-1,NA,CATSDVRAGDGYTF,TGTGCCACCAGTGATGTCCGGGCAGGGGATGGCTACACCTTC
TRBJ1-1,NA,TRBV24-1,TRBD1,CATRKTGGHTEAFF,TGTGCCACCCGGAAGACAGGGGGCCACACTGAAGCTTTCTTT
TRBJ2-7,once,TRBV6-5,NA,CASTEGFLSYEQYF,TGTGCCAGCACCGAAGGGTTCCTCTCCTACGAGCAGTACTTC
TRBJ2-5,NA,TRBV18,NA,CASSPITGRGLGETQYF,TGTGCCAGCTCACCAATCACCGGCAGGGGATTAGGGGAGACCCAGTACTTC
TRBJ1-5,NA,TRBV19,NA,CASRLKRSANQPQHF,TGTGCCAGTAGACTAAAACGGTCAGCCAATCAGCCCCAGCATTTT
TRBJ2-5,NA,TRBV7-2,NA,CASSSPRGVNQETQYF,TGTGCCAGCAGTTCTCCCAGGGGTGTCAACCAAGAGACCCAGTACTTC
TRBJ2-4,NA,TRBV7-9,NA,CASSQDHTKNIQYF,TGTGCCAGCAGCCAGGATCATACCAAAAACATTCAGTACTTC
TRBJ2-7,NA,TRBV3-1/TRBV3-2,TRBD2,CASSQSASGALGEQYF,TGTGCCAGCAGCCAATCGGCTAGCGGGGCCCTTGGGGAGCAGTACTTC
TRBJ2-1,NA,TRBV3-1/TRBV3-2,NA,CASSQTLGEQFF,TGTGCCAGCAGCCAGACTTTAGGGGAGCAGTTCTTC
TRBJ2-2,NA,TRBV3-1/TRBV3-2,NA,CASSDEGTRGSTGELFF,TGTGCCAGCAGCGATGAGGGGACCAGGGGCTCCACCGGGGAGCTGTTTTTT
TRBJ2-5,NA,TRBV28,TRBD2,CASSLRGSQETQYF,TGTGCCAGCAGTTTGCGGGGGAGCCAAGAGACCCAGTACTTC
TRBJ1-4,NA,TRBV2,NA,CASSQGGREKLFF,TGTGCCAGCAGTCAAGGGGGGCGTGAAAAACTGTTTTTT
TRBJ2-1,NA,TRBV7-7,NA,CASSPCPLNENEQFF,TGTGCCAGCAGCCCCTGTCCCCTAAACGAAAATGAGCAGTTCTTC
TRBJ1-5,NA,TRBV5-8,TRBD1,CASSLSGGDGQPQHF,TGTGCCAGCAGCTTGTCAGGGGGCGACGGGCAGCCCCAGCATTTT
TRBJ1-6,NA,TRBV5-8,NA,CASSLGTLSSPLHF,TGTGCCAGCAGCTTGGGAACCCTTTCCTCACCCCTCCACTTT
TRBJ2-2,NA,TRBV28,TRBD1,CASSSWGQLNTGELFF,TGTGCCAGCAGTTCGTGGGGACAGCTTAACACCGGGGAGCTGTTTTTT
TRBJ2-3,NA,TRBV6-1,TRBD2,CASSEAGGEGDTQYF,TGTGCCAGCAGTGAGGCGGGGGGGGAGGGAGATACGCAGTATTTT
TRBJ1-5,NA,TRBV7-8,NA,CASSSEKTPLAQPQHF,TGTGCCAGCAGCTCAGAGAAGACTCCATTAGCTCAGCCCCAGCATTTT